This T cell receptor beta chain emerged from a study of molecular identifiers for immune sequencing clone quantification. TCRdb reanalysed the PCR reads using MiXCR and keeps one entry per CDR3 protein. The sample records roughly 320,000 distinct CDR3 sequences, about a fifth being singletons. Study conclusions and caveats: One cell's worth of spiked Jurkat TCR RNA was reportedly detectable among approximately 1 million naive cells.

The sample holds one count of this clonotype. Its antigen is not known. One base away lies a much larger clone, so this may be a sequencing read error. This clonotype was sampled from a human donor in good health. Some libraries in this study had Jurkat cell RNA spiked in. The sequenced sample was naive CD8+ T cells from blood, with Jurkat cell RNA spiked in. As for subset: FACS-sorted CD8+CD4-CCR7+CD45RA+ naive T cells.

The CDR3 here is CASSSQGPGELLF. CDR3 nucleotides: TGTGCCAGCAGCTCACAGGGTCCCGGGGAGCTGCTTTTT. The chain links TRBV5-5 to TRBJ2-2, with D perhaps matching TRBD1 (6 bases). This CDR3 has 13 amino acids. The germline V gene encodes CDR1 SGHKS and CDR2 YYEKEE (reference sequence).